Presented here are 26 T cell receptor beta chains from one specimen sequenced in a study of CD8 T cells in ankylosing spondylitis. TCRdb reanalysed the 5' RACE reads using MiXCR and keeps one entry per CDR3 protein. Of a few hundred thousand distinct CDR3 sequences in the sample, around 17% were seen once. These receptors' targets are unknown. Findings and caveats of the study: One TCR beta motif, made up of under ten highly homologous variants, appeared characteristic of ankylosing spondylitis blood.

The sample was blood, either unsorted or a sorted T cell fraction (not recorded which). The receptors originated from a male donor with ankylosing spondylitis.

The chain employs TRBV3-1 and TRBJ2-7; no reliable D call. V lost 7 bases and J 0 bases, leaving 10 bases between the germline ends. The CDR3 extends over 13 amino acids. Germline loops: CDR1 LGHDT, CDR2 YNNKEL (reference sequence). CDR3 sequence (DNA): TGTGCCAGCACTGGGGTGGGCTCCTACGAGCAGTACTTC. This codes for CASTGVGSYEQYF.

This chain links TRBV20-1 with TRBJ2-2; tentatively, D is TRBD2 (6 bases). Germline V gene data show CDR1 as DFQATT and CDR2 as SNEGSKA (reference sequence). The CDR3 has 15 amino acids. V dropped 3 bases and J dropped 3 bases, with 14 bases sitting between them. This chain's CDR3 is CSARDGGRDTGELFF. CDR3 DNA sequence: TGCAGTGCTAGGGACGGGGGAAGAGACACCGGGGAGCTGTTTTTT.

The chain is built from TRBV7-9 and TRBJ2-1; 10 bases map to TRBD1. CDR1 SEHNR and CDR2 FQNEAQ come from the germline V gene (reference sequence). Losses at the gene ends were 5 bases for V and 8 bases for J; bases not matched to a gene: 12. CDR3 length: 16 amino acids. The CDR3 DNA follows: TGTGCCAGCAGCATGACAGGGGGCCCCCCGCCCGATGAGCAGTTCTTC. Its protein is CASSMTGGPPPDEQFF. Supplemented by reference TRBV7-9 and TRBJ2-1, the full variable domain reads DTGVSQNPRHKITKRGQNVTFRCDPISEHNRLYWYRQTLGQGPEFLTYFQNEAQLEKSRLLSDRFSAERPKGSFSTLEIQRTEQGDSAMYLCASSMTGGPPPDEQFFGPGTRLTVL.

The table lists this clonotype with a few counts. At one of its ends the junction is not consistent with the germline gene, which may arise from a read error. V and J are TRBV5-1 and TRBJ2-7, with D maybe TRBD1 (6 bases). Per germline, CDR1 SGHRS and CDR2 YFSETQ. The CDR3 is 13 amino acids. The CDR3 nucleotides read TGCGCCAGCACCTTGGACAGCACCTACGAGCAGTACTTC. This translates into CASTLDSTYEQYF.

CDR3 sequence: CASSWPTSGVLETQYF. CDR3 nucleotides: TGCGCCAGCAGCTGGCCCACTAGCGGGGTTTTAGAGACCCAGTACTTC. V is TRBV5-1 and J is TRBJ2-5, with 10 bases identical to TRBD2. Unmatched junction bases numbered 9, after V lost 3 bases and J lost 4 bases. The CDR3 is 16 residues long. The germline gives CDR1 SGHRS, CDR2 YFSETQ.

This clonotype has a count of ten or more. This sequence joins TRBV12-3 or TRBV12-4 and TRBJ1-5; D not certain. Trimming took 4 bases from V and 0 from J, leaving 10 bases between them. The CDR3 sequence is 15 residues long. The CDR3 DNA sequence: TGTGCCAGCAGTTCTGGCTCGTATAGCAATCAGCCCCAGCATTTT. It translates to CASSSGSYSNQPQHF.

The chain uses TRBV6-1 and TRBJ2-3, with TRBD2 matching 8 bases. With 7 bases clipped from V and 6 bases from J, the junction kept 9 bases outside the gene matches. CDR1 and CDR2 from the germline V gene are MNHNS and SASEGT. The length of the CDR3 is 14 residues. The CDR3 coding sequence is TGTGCCAGCACCGGACAATGGACTAGCGATACGCAGTATTTT. Protein: CASTGQWTSDTQYF.

The chain combines TRBV11-1 with TRBJ2-2; possibly TRBD1 for D (6 bases). V was trimmed by 4 bases and J by 2 bases, leaving 11 bases between them. Germline-derived CDR1 and CDR2 are SGHAT and FQDESV (reference sequence). The CDR3 covers 15 residues. Written as DNA, the CDR3 is TGTGCCAGCAGCTCAGGGGATTTCAACACCGGGGAGCTGTTTTTT. Translated: CASSSGDFNTGELFF.

The CDR3 sequence: CASSLKRTSGVSSSTDTQYF. In DNA, the CDR3 is TGTGCCAGCAGCCTAAAAAGGACTAGCGGAGTTTCCTCTAGCACAGATACGCAGTATTTT. The J gene is TRBJ2-3, the V gene TRBV11-2; 10 bases fit TRBD2. This CDR3 is built from 20 residues. From germline, CDR1 is SGHAT and CDR2 FQNNGV. The junction had 17 bases not matched to a gene; V was cut back by 5 bases and J by 0 bases.

The chain couples TRBV20-1 to TRBJ2-7; 9 bases agree with TRBD1. In germline, CDR1 is DFQATT, CDR2 SNEGSKA (reference sequence). J was trimmed by 2 bases and V by 3 bases; bases with no gene match: 5. The CDR3 runs to 14 residues. The CDR3 nucleotides read TGCAGTGCTAGCTACAGGGGGCTCGCCTACGAGCAGTACTTC. The encoded protein is CSASYRGLAYEQYF.

This clonotype was observed a handful of times. V is TRBV24-1 and J is TRBJ2-7; D is ambiguous. The CDR3 is 18 residues long. Germline CDR1 and CDR2: KGHDR and SFDVKD. Trimming left V 4 bases short and J 0 bases short, with 21 bases between. Here the CDR3 DNA reads TGTGCCACCAGTGAAGGGATAGCTGTCTGGTCAGCCTCCTACGAGCAGTACTTC. Translating it yields CATSEGIAVWSASYEQYF.

The sample holds a few counts of this clonotype. The rearrangement links TRBV29-1 to TRBJ2-7; no clear D gene. Germline V CDR1 and CDR2: SQVTM, ANQGSEA. Trimming cost V 4 bases and J 3 bases, with 19 bases left between them. This CDR3 is 15 amino acids long. The DNA of the CDR3 is TGCAGCGTTGTGAAGGATGAGGAAGGGCGCTACGAGCAGTACTTC. This gives the protein CSVVKDEEGRYEQYF.

The V gene is TRBV6-5, the J gene TRBJ1-5; D is unresolved. The CDR3 runs 17 residues. Trimming stripped 0 bases from V and 0 bases from J, with 12 bases between. Per the germline V gene, CDR1 is MNHEY and CDR2 is SVGAGI. The CDR3 spells CASSYSPPGGSNQPQHF. The CDR3 region has the DNA TGTGCCAGCAGTTACTCTCCCCCGGGCGGTAGCAATCAGCCCCAGCATTTT.

The chain combines TRBV6-1 with TRBJ2-1; D is undetermined. Germline V lookup: CDR1 MNHNS, CDR2 SASEGT. The CDR3 covers 15 residues. The V gene lost 7 bases and the J gene lost 3 bases, with 16 bases spanning the gap. CDR3 in DNA: TGTGCCAGCACCGAGGTGGAGTGGAGCTACAATGAGCAGTTCTTC. Translation: CASTEVEWSYNEQFF.

The V gene is TRBV24-1, the J gene TRBJ1-5; D gene ambiguous. This CDR3 spans 13 amino acids. V lost 0 bases to trimming and J lost 1 base, with 0 bases between them. Germline V gene lookup returns CDR1 KGHDR and CDR2 SFDVKD. The CDR3 reads CATSDLSNQPQHF. CDR3 DNA sequence: TGTGCCACCAGTGATTTGAGCAATCAGCCCCAGCATTTT.

This clonotype was seen at least ten times. This chain links TRBV5-1 with TRBJ1-1, with D hard to call. In germline, CDR1 is SGHRS, CDR2 YFSETQ. The CDR3 totals 13 residues. V lost 7 bases and J 1 base, leaving 11 bases between the germline ends. The CDR3 bases are TGCGCCAGCGACTTCCGGAAGAACACTGAAGCTTTCTTT. Its translation is CASDFRKNTEAFF. The complete variable domain, with remaining parts taken from reference TRBV5-1 and TRBJ1-1, reads KAGVTQTPRYLIKTRGQQVTLSCSPISGHRSVSWYQQTPGQGLQFLFEYFSETQRNKGNFPGRFSGRQFSNSRSEMNVSTLELGDSALYLCASDFRKNTEAFFGQGTRLTVV.

This clonotype was recorded at least ten times. This rearrangement joins TRBV11-2 to TRBJ2-7; unclear D gene. The CDR3 length is 11 residues. V was trimmed by 7 bases and J by 5 bases, leaving 9 bases between them. The germline V gene has CDR1 SGHAT and CDR2 FQNNGV. The CDR3 sequence is CASTTGHEQYF. The CDR3 DNA is TGTGCCAGCACCACTGGCCACGAGCAGTACTTC.

Turning to this clonotype: A much larger clone is a single base away; this may be a read error. The chain employs TRBV12-3 or TRBV12-4 and TRBJ1-1; no clear D gene. CDR3 length: 14 residues. The CDR3 sequence is CTSSLAGLNTEAFF. CDR3 in DNA: TGTACCAGCAGTTTGGCAGGTCTTAACACTGAAGCTTTCTTT.

Many counts were recorded for this clonotype. The chain carries TRBV5-1 and TRBJ1-2, with 8 positions matching TRBD1. V trimming: 4 bases; J trimming: 3 bases; junction bases outside the gene matches: 8. This CDR3 comprises 15 residues. Per the germline V gene, CDR1 is SGHRS and CDR2 is YFSETQ. The CDR3 DNA reads TGCGCCAGCAGCCCGATCGCAGGGGGCGACTATGGCTACACCTTC. It yields the protein CASSPIAGGDYGYTF.

This clonotype was seen a few times. This chain joins TRBV4-1 and TRBJ2-7; possibly TRBD2 for D (5 bases). CDR3 length equals 15 residues. CDR1 MGHRA and CDR2 YSYEKL come from the germline V gene. The V end lost 3 bases, the J end lost 1 base, and 13 bases lay between the germline ends. This chain's CDR3 is CASSQGGGLSYEQYF. The CDR3, as DNA: TGCGCCAGCAGCCAGGGTGGAGGTCTTTCCTACGAGCAGTACTTC.

This clonotype has more than one count but fewer than ten. This chain connects TRBV27 to TRBJ2-1, with 7 nucleotides matching TRBD2. There are 15 residues in the CDR3. Germline V lookup: CDR1 MNHEY, CDR2 SMNVEV (reference sequence). V gave up 6 bases and J gave up 1 base; unmatched junction bases: 6. The CDR3 loop reads CASRERDGSYNEQFF. The CDR3 bases are TGTGCCAGCAGGGAGCGGGATGGGTCCTACAATGAGCAGTTCTTC.

The chain joins TRBV4-3 to TRBJ2-7; D is perhaps TRBD1 (8 bases). Germline V CDR1 and CDR2: LGHNA, YSLEER. CDR3 size: 15 residues. V was trimmed by 0 bases and J by 2 bases, leaving 11 bases between them. CDR3 DNA sequence: TGCGCCAGCAGCCAAGATACAGGGGGGGCCTACGAGCAGTACTTC. Translation: CASSQDTGGAYEQYF.

The J gene is TRBJ1-1, the V gene TRBV9; 8 nucleotides agree with TRBD1. This CDR3 is 16 amino acids long. J gave up 3 bases and V 4 bases, and 11 bases lay outside the gene matches. Looked up from germline, CDR1 is SGDLS and CDR2 is YYNGEE. The CDR3 here is CASSPGTGSGDTEAFF. The CDR3 DNA sequence: TGTGCCAGCAGCCCAGGGACAGGTTCGGGGGACACTGAAGCTTTCTTT.

This clonotype has a handful of counts. J is TRBJ1-1 and V is TRBV12-3 or TRBV12-4, with D possibly matching TRBD1 (6 bases). CDR3 size: 15 residues. V dropped 5 bases and J dropped 3 bases, with 16 bases sitting between them. The DNA of the CDR3 is TGTGCCAGCAGTAGGCCTGGGGGCACCCACACTGAAGCTTTCTTT. Translation: CASSRPGGTHTEAFF.

This clonotype turned up a few times. The rearrangement uses TRBV12-3 or TRBV12-4 and TRBJ1-2; 8 nucleotides agree with TRBD1. J gave up 4 bases and V 8 bases, and 6 bases lay outside the gene matches. The CDR3 extends over 13 amino acids. The CDR3 reads CASAQGVGYGYTF. DNA of the CDR3: TGTGCCAGCGCACAGGGGGTGGGCTATGGCTACACCTTC.

There are a few counts of this clonotype. The rearrangement joins TRBV5-1 to TRBJ2-5, with unresolved D. V shed 0 bases and J shed 2 bases, with 14 bases lying between them. The CDR3 totals 16 residues. Germline lookup yields CDR1 SGHRS and CDR2 YFSETQ. CDR3 protein: CASSLETWTDQETQYF. DNA of the CDR3: TGCGCCAGCAGCTTGGAGACCTGGACGGATCAAGAGACCCAGTACTTC.